This TCR beta chain was sequenced for a study of cytotoxic CD8 clonotypes in ibrutinib-treated CLL. On the study more broadly: Partial response occurred in roughly 25 patients and complete response in 2; at median roughly 72 months, about 14 remained remitted and 12 progressed.

Overall study results and limits: For progressing versus sustained-remission patients, sampling times were not the same. Ibrutinib response saw clonality rise, and progression saw it return toward baseline.

The assay was immunoSEQ multiplex PCR, and TCRdb's table has in-frame clones only and misses some. The table includes approximately 130,000 clones, around 80% detected once. Regarding this clone: What it binds is unknown.

This clonotype originated in a human donor with chronic lymphocytic leukemia. This sample comprised PBMCs, obtained after 24 months of ibrutinib treatment.

The CDR3 DNA reads TGTGCCAGCAGCACAGGGCGGGAGAACACTGAAGCTTTCTTT. Encoded protein: CASSTGRENTEAFF. The rearrangement links TRBV21-1 to TRBJ1-1. TRBV21-1 is listed as a pseudogene. The CDR3 sequence is 14 residues long.